Listed below are T cell receptor beta chains from one sample, sequenced in a study of blood T cells in healthy people across ages. TCRdb processed the 5' RACE reads anew with MiXCR; each CDR3 protein has one entry. The top ten clones hold 13% of a sample with fewer than 750,000 distinct CDR3 sequences, roughly half of them seen once. Sequenced sample: blood. The source is an elderly woman in good health. The CDR3 runs from the conserved cysteine through the conserved F or W. Each record gives: J gene, V gene, CDR3 length, D gene, CDR3 protein. D genes are given only for firm matches.

>TRBJ2-2|TRBV2|15|TRBD1
CASSESDRVTGELFF
>TRBJ2-5|TRBV6-2/TRBV6-3|12|.
CASKGSQETQYF
>TRBJ1-2|TRBV20-1|16|TRBD1
CSARVKGQGAFYGYTF
>TRBJ2-1|TRBV18|14|TRBD2
CASSPKREGREQFF
>TRBJ2-2|TRBV7-2|14|.
CASSPDTYTGELFF
>TRBJ2-1|TRBV14|17|.
CASSLLIRVGSYNEQFF
>TRBJ2-1|TRBV27|15|.
CASSLGGHSYNEQFF
>TRBJ2-7|TRBV5-6|14|.
CASSLGQIAYEQYF
>TRBJ2-1|TRBV12-5|21|TRBD1
CASGLAPQGATGTSSYNEQFF
>TRBJ2-1|TRBV12-5|14|.
CASGRSFVYNEQFF
>TRBJ1-2|TRBV12-5|14|.
CASGLEGGGNGYTF
>TRBJ2-2|TRBV15|14|.
CATSRAMGTGELFF
>TRBJ2-1|TRBV2|17|.
CASREWAGTVKGNEQFF
>TRBJ2-1|TRBV10-3|14|.
CAIKGANSYNEQFF
>.|TRBV5-1|14|.
CASSLDFPPYEQYF
>TRBJ2-1|TRBV29-1|14|.
CSVDKTANYNEQFF
>TRBJ2-3|TRBV6-5|14|TRBD1
CASTMRQGTDTQYF
>TRBJ1-2|TRBV7-6|15|TRBD1
CASSSGGDRFYGYTF
>TRBJ1-2|TRBV3-1|14|.
CASSQEGYGLGYTF
>TRBJ1-2|TRBV7-9|13|.
CASSLAGSHGYTF
>TRBJ2-2|TRBV5-5|14|.
CASSLASITGELFF
>TRBJ2-3|TRBV20-1|13|.
CSASSGIINTQYF
>TRBJ2-3|TRBV29-1|14|TRBD1
CSVERGQRTDTQYF
>TRBJ2-1|TRBV20-1|16|.
CSARVLRSGEENEQFF
>TRBJ1-1|TRBV20-1|13|TRBD1
CSADQGARTEAFF
>TRBJ1-1|TRBV20-1|10|.
CSASRIEAFF
>TRBJ1-2|TRBV5-1|12|TRBD1
CASSKDRDGYTF
>TRBJ1-5|TRBV30|14|.
CAWTLGQVRQPQHF
>TRBJ1-2|TRBV12-3/TRBV12-4|13|.
CASSPNSPYGYTF
>TRBJ2-2|TRBV25-1|18|TRBD2
CASSVLAGGRLATGELFF
>TRBJ2-1|TRBV5-6|12|.
CASSLGASEQFF
>TRBJ1-1|TRBV29-1|15|TRBD1
CSVRTGKGMNTEAFF
>TRBJ2-1|TRBV21-1|14|.
CASSIESIGNEQFF
>TRBJ2-7|TRBV27|16|TRBD1
CASSPHRGVMSYEQYF
>TRBJ2-1|TRBV5-5|16|TRBD1
CASSLEGASSYNEQFF
>TRBJ2-7|TRBV5-1|14|.
CASSAVAGSDEQYF
>TRBJ1-1|TRBV20-1|13|.
CSARDRLRREAFF
>TRBJ2-3|TRBV3-1|13|.
CASSPSVADTQYF
>TRBJ2-1|TRBV4-2|13|.
CASSQPPGNEQFF
>TRBJ2-4|TRBV29-1|15|.
CSVRPPGIPQNIQYF
>TRBJ2-1|TRBV2|16|.
CASSVETGTSYNEQFF
>TRBJ2-3|TRBV12-3/TRBV12-4|17|.
CASSLGLRASGTDTQYF
>TRBJ2-1|TRBV15|14|TRBD2
CATSNSGIADEQFF
>TRBJ2-5|TRBV3-1|16|.
CASSHLGRRAYNEQYF
>TRBJ2-1|TRBV2|13|.
CASSSRPRDEQFF
>TRBJ2-6|TRBV29-1|16|.
CSVEWAPSSGANVLTF
>TRBJ2-5|TRBV20-1|13|TRBD2
CSAIRLAGETQYF